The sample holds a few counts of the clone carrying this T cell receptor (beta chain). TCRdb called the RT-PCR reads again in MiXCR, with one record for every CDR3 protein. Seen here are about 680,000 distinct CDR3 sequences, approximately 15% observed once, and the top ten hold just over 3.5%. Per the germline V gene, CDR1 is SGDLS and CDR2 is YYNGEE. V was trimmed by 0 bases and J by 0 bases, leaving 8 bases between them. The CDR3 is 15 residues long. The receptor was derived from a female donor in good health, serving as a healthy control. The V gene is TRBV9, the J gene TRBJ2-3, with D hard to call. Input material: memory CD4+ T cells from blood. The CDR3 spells CASSVAPRSTDTQYF. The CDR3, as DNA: TGTGCCAGCAGCGTAGCCCCTAGAAGCACAGATACGCAGTATTTT. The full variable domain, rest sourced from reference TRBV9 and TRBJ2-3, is DSGVTQTPKHLITATGQRVTLRCSPRSGDLSVYWYQQSLDQGLQFLIQYYNGEERAKGNILERFSAQQFPDLHSELNLSSLELGDSALYFCASSVAPRSTDTQYFGPGTRLTVL.